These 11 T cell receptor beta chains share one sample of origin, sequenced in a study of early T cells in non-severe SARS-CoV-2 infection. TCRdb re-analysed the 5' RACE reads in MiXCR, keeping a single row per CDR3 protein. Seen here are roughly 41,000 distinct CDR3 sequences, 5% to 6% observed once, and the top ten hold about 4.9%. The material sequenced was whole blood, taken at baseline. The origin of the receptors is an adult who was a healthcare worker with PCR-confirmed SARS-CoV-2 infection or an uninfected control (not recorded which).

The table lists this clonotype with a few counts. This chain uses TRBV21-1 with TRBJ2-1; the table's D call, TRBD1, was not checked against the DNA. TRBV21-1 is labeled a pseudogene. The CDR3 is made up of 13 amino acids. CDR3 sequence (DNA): TGTGCCAGCAGCAAAGTAGACAGCAATGAGCAGTTCTTC. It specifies CASSKVDSNEQFF.

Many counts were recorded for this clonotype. The chain's CDR3 is CASSLGVVGSLNSGANVLTF. CDR3 coding DNA: TGTGCCAGCAGCTTAGGAGTCGTGGGTTCCCTAAACTCTGGGGCCAACGTCCTGACTTTC. The V gene is TRBV7-9, the J gene TRBJ2-6; D gene unclear. The CDR3 runs 20 residues. Germline loops: CDR1 SEHNR, CDR2 FQNEAQ (reference sequence). V dropped 1 base and J dropped 0 bases, with 19 bases sitting between them.

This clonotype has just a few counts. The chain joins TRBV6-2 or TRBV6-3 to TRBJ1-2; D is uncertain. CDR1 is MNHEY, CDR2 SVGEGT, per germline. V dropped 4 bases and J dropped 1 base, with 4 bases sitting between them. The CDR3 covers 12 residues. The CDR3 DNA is TGTGCCAGCAGTTCTGATAACTATGGCTACACCTTC. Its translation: CASSSDNYGYTF.

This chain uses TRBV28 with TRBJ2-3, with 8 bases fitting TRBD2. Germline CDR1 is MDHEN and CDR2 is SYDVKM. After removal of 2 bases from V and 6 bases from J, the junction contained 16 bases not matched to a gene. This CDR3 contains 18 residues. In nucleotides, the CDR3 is TGTGCCAGCAGTTTAGGGAAGACTAGCGACTCCTCTGCTGATACGCAGTATTTT. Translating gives CASSLGKTSDSSADTQYF.

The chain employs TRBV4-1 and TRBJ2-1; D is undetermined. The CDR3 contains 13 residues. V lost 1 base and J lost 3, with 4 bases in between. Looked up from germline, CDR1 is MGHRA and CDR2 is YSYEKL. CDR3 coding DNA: TGCGCCAGCAGCCAAGTGGACTACAATGAGCAGTTCTTC. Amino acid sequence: CASSQVDYNEQFF.

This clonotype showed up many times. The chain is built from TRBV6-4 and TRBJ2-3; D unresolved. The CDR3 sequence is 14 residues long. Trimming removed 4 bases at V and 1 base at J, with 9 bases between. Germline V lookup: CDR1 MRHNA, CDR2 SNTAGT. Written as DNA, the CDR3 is TGTGCCAGCAGTGCCATGGACGGCACAGATACGCAGTATTTT. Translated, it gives CASSAMDGTDTQYF.

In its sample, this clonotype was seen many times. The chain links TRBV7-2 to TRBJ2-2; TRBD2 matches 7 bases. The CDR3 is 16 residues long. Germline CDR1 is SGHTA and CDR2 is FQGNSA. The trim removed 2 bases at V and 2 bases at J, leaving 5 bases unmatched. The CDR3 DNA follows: TGTGCCAGCAGCTTACAGCTAGCGGTAAACACCGGGGAGCTGTTTTTT. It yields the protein CASSLQLAVNTGELFF.

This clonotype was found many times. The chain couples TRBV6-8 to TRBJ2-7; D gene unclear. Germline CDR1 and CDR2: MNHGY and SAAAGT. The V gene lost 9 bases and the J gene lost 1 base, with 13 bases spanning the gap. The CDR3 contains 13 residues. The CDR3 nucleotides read TGTGCCAGTAGGCTAGAGTCATCCTACGAGCAGTACTTC. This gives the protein CASRLESSYEQYF.

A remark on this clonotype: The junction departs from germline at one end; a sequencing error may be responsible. CDR3 loop: CAWSGRDRPRQDF. The CDR3 nucleotides read TGTGCCTGGAGCGGACGGGACAGACCACGTCAGGACTTC. The genes are TRBV30 and TRBJ2-7; 7 nucleotides match TRBD1. The CDR3 extends over 13 amino acids. Germline-derived CDR1 and CDR2 are GTSNPN and SVGIG (reference sequence).

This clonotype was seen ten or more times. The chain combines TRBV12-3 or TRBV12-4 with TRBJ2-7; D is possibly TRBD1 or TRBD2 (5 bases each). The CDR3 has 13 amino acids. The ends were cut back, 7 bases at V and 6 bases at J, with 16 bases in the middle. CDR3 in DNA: TGTGCCAGCACCGGACGGGGCTTCGGCGAGCAGTACTTC. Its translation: CASTGRGFGEQYF.

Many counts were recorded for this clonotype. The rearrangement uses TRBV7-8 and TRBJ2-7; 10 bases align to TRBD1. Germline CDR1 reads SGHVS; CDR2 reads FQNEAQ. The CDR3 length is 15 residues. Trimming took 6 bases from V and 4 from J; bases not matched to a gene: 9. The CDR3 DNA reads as TGTGCCAGCAGACCTCCGACAGGGGGCGCGTACGAGCAGTACTTC. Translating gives CASRPPTGGAYEQYF.